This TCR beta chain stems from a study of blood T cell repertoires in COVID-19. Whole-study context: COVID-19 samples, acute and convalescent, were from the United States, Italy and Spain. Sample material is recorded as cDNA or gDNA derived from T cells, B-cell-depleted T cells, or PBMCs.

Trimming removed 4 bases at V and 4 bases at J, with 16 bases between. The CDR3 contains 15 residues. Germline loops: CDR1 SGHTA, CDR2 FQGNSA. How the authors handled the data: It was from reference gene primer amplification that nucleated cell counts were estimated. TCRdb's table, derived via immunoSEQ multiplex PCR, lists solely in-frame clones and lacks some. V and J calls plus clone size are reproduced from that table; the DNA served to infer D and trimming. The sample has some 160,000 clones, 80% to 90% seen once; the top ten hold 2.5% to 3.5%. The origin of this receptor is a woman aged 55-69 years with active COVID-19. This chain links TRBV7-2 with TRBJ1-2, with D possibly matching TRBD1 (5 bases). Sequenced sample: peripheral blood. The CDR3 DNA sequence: TGTGCCAGCAGCTCAACGAGTAGGGGTAGCTATGGCTACACCTTC. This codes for CASSSTSRGSYGYTF.